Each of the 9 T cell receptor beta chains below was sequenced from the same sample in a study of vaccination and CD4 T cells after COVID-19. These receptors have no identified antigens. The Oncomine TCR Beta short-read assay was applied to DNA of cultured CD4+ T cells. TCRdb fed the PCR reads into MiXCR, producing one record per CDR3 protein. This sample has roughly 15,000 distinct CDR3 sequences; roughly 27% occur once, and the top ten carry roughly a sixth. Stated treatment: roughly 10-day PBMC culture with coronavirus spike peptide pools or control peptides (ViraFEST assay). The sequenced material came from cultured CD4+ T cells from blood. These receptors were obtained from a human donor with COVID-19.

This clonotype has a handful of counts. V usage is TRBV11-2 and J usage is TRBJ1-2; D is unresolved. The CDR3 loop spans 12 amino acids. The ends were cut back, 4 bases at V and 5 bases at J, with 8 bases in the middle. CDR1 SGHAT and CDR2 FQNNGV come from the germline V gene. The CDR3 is CASSSVGYGYTF. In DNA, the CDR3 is TGTGCCAGCAGCTCGGTGGGGTATGGCTACACCTTC. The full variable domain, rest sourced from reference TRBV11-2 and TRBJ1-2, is EAGVAQSPRYKIIEKRQSVAFWCNPISGHATLYWYQQILGQGPKLLIQFQNNGVVDDSQLPKDRFSAERLKGVDSTLKIQPAKLEDSAVYLCASSSVGYGYTFGSGTRLTVV.

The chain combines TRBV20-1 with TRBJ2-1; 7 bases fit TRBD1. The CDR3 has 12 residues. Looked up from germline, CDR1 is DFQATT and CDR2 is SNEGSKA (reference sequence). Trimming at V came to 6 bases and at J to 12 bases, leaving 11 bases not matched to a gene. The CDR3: CSARTTGNGQFF. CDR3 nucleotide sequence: TGCAGTGCAAGAACGACAGGGAACGGGCAGTTCTTC.

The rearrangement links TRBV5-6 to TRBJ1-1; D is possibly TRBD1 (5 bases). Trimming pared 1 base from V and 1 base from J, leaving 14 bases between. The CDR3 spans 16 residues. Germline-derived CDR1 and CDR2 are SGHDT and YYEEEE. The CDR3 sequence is CASSLFRAGSNTEAFF. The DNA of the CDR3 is TGTGCCAGCAGCTTGTTCAGGGCGGGATCGAACACTGAAGCTTTCTTT.

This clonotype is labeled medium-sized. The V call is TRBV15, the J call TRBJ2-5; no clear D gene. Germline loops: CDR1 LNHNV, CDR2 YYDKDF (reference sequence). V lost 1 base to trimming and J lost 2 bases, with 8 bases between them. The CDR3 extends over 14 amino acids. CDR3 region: CATSRGVSQETQYF. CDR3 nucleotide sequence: TGTGCCACCAGCAGAGGGGTGTCTCAAGAGACCCAGTACTTC.

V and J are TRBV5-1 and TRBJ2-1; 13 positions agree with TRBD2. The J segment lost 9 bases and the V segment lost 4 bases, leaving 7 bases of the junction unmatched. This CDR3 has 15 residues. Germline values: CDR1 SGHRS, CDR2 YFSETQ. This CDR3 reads CASSPSTSGGTEQFF. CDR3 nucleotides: TGCGCCAGCAGCCCTTCGACTAGCGGGGGGACTGAGCAGTTCTTC.

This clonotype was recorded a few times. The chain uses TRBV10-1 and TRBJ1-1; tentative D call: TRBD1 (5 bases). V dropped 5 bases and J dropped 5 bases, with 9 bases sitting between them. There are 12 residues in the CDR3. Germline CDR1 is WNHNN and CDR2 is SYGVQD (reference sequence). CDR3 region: CASSTGRTEAFF. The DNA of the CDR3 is TGCGCCAGCAGTACAGGACGAACTGAAGCTTTCTTT.

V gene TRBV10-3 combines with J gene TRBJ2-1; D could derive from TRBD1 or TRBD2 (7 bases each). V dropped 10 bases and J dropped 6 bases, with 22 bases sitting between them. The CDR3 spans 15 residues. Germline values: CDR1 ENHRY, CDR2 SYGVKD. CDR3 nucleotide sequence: TGTGCCACCTTCAGGGGGGGGAAAAACGGCAATGAGCAGTTCTTC. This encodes CATFRGGKNGNEQFF.

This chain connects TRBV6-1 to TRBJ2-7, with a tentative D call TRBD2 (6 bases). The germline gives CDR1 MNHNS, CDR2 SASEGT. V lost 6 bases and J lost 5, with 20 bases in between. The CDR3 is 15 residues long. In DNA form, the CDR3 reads TGTGCCAGCAGGACATCAGACGGAGGGGTCCACGAGCAGTACTTC. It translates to CASRTSDGGVHEQYF.

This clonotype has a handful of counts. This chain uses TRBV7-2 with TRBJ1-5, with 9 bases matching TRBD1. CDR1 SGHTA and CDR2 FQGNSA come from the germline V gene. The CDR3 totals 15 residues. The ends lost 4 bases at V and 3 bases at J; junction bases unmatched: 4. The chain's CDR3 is CASSSDRGNNQPQHF. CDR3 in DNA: TGTGCCAGCAGCTCGGACAGGGGCAACAATCAGCCCCAGCATTTT.